These 29 T cell receptor beta chains share one sample of origin, sequenced in a study of T cell responses to AZD1222 COVID-19 vaccine (dated by TCRdb to 2020 to 2022). The time point label, as the study defines it: about 28 days (+/-7) after the second vaccine dose. The library relied on the immunoSEQ multiplex PCR assay. TCRdb carries this immuneACCESS record with in-frame sequences only. Its versions omit some clonotypes, under half of them owing to an unresolved V gene in the studies checked, with the rest unexplained. This sample has around 130,000 clones in its table, and approximately 88% of those were observed once. Roughly 5.7% of the sample lies in the top ten. Sequenced material: peripheral blood, taken 28 days after the second AZD1222 dose. The receptors shown here come from an adult who received the AZD1222 COVID-19 vaccine.

The V and J genes are TRBV6-5 and TRBJ2-1; 7 bases are a match to TRBD1. The CDR3 has 15 residues. The germline V gene has CDR1 MNHEY and CDR2 SVGAGI. With 2 bases clipped from V and 3 bases from J, the junction kept 4 bases outside the gene matches. This CDR3 reads CASSYRDSNYNEQFF. The CDR3, as DNA: TGTGCCAGCAGTTACAGGGACAGCAACTACAATGAGCAGTTCTTC.

V gene TRBV5-1 combines with J gene TRBJ2-2; possibly TRBD1 for D (6 bases). The CDR3 spans 14 residues. V gave up 4 bases and J gave up 5 bases, with 12 bases separating them. Germline V gives CDR1 SGHRS, CDR2 YFSETQ. The CDR3 loop is CASSQGQSTGELFF. In DNA form, the CDR3 reads TGCGCCAGCAGCCAGGGACAATCGACCGGGGAGCTGTTTTTT. The full variable domain, completed using reference TRBV5-1 and TRBJ2-2, is KAGVTQTPRYLIKTRGQQVTLSCSPISGHRSVSWYQQTPGQGLQFLFEYFSETQRNKGNFPGRFSGRQFSNSRSEMNVSTLELGDSALYLCASSQGQSTGELFFGEGSRLTVL.

This clone came up a few times. The J gene is TRBJ2-1, the V gene TRBV19, with 14 bases aligning to TRBD2. The CDR3 extends over 20 amino acids. J gave up 0 bases and V 2 bases, and 9 bases lay outside the gene matches. Per the germline V gene, CDR1 is LNHDA and CDR2 is SQIVND (reference sequence). The CDR3, as DNA: TGTGCCAGTAGTATAATAGGACCGGGACTAGCGGGAGCCTCCTACAATGAGCAGTTCTTC. It encodes CASSIIGPGLAGASYNEQFF.

The chain employs TRBV27 and TRBJ2-3; the match to TRBD1 covers 12 bases. The V gene's germline CDR1 is MNHEY and CDR2 SMNVEV (reference sequence). The CDR3 sequence is 18 residues long. V was pared by 6 bases and J by 4 bases, with 14 bases of the junction left unmatched. CDR3 sequence: CASSPAGQGAFFADTQYF. The CDR3 bases are TGTGCCAGCAGCCCCGCGGGACAGGGGGCCTTTTTCGCAGATACGCAGTATTTT.

The V and J genes are TRBV3-1 (or the pseudogene TRBV3-2) and TRBJ1-1, with D perhaps TRBD1 (5 bases). This CDR3 is 14 amino acids long. Per the germline V gene, CDR1 is LGHDT and CDR2 is YNNKEL (reference sequence). V was shortened by 3 bases and J by 6 bases, with 14 bases between the two germline ends. The CDR3 bases are TGTGCCAGCAGCCAGGACACTGGGGCATCTGAAGCTTTCTTT. Translated, it gives CASSQDTGASEAFF.

The chain employs TRBV6-5 and TRBJ1-1; D ambiguous. CDR1 MNHEY and CDR2 SVGAGI come from the germline V gene. V was clipped by 0 bases and J by 3 bases, with 11 bases between them. The CDR3 runs to 15 residues. The CDR3 loop is CASSYSNGGYTEAFF. As DNA, the CDR3 is TGTGCCAGCAGTTACTCGAACGGCGGATACACTGAAGCTTTCTTT.

This clone has a single count. The chain uses TRBV4-1 and TRBJ1-6; D gene uncertain. The CDR3 sequence is 14 residues long. Germline CDR1 and CDR2: MGHRA and YSYEKL. V was pared by 0 bases and J by 11 bases, with 11 bases between. The CDR3 protein is CASSQDLGSTPLHF. CDR3 nucleotides: TGCGCCAGCAGCCAAGATCTGGGTTCGACACCCCTCCACTTT.

The J gene is TRBJ2-2, the V gene TRBV28, with D maybe TRBD2 (6 bases). V lost 4 bases to trimming and J lost 0 bases, with 12 bases between them. The V gene's germline CDR1 is MDHEN and CDR2 SYDVKM. The CDR3 loop spans 16 amino acids. The CDR3 loop reads CASSSPGVPNTGELFF. CDR3 coding DNA: TGTGCCAGCAGTTCCCCGGGGGTCCCGAACACCGGGGAGCTGTTTTTT.

The chain combines TRBV29-1 with TRBJ2-1; the D is unclear. The germline CDR1 and CDR2 sequences are SQVTM and ANQGSEA. The CDR3 has 15 amino acids. Trimming took 0 bases from V and 3 from J, leaving 12 bases between them. The CDR3: CSVEEGQSLYNEQFF. The CDR3 DNA sequence: TGCAGCGTTGAAGAAGGCCAGTCTCTCTACAATGAGCAGTTCTTC.

The rearrangement uses TRBV7-9 and TRBJ2-1; D may be TRBD1 (6 bases). From germline, CDR1 is SEHNR and CDR2 FQNEAQ (reference sequence). V was cut by 5 bases and J by 5 bases, with 13 bases left in between. The CDR3 length is 14 residues. CDR3 amino acids: CASSPRGRDNEQFF. CDR3 bases: TGTGCCAGCAGCCCTAGGGGGAGAGACAATGAGCAGTTCTTC.

This chain links TRBV5-1 with TRBJ2-5; 10 bases map to TRBD2. Looked up from germline, CDR1 is SGHRS and CDR2 is YFSETQ. J was trimmed by 4 bases and V by 0 bases; bases with no gene match: 3. The CDR3 runs 15 residues. CDR3 sequence: CASSLGTSGPETQYF. DNA for the CDR3: TGCGCCAGCAGCTTGGGGACTAGCGGTCCAGAGACCCAGTACTTC.

This rearrangement joins TRBV5-4 to TRBJ2-7, with 10 bases matching TRBD1. Germline trimming cut 5 bases from V and 4 bases from J; bases unmatched to any gene: 9. Germline CDR1 reads SGHNT; CDR2 reads YYREEE (reference sequence). The CDR3 runs 15 residues. This CDR3 is CASSPKGGQGYEQYF. The CDR3 DNA reads TGTGCCAGCAGTCCCAAGGGGGGACAGGGGTACGAGCAGTACTTC.

In DNA, the CDR3 is TGTGCCAGTAGTGACGGGACCTTACAAGAGACCCAGTACTTC. Its protein is CASSDGTLQETQYF. V usage is TRBV19 and J usage is TRBJ2-5; D could derive from TRBD1 or TRBD2 (5 bases each). CDR3 size: 14 residues. Trimming left V 5 bases short and J 2 bases short, with 12 bases between. CDR1 and CDR2 from the germline V gene are LNHDA and SQIVND (reference sequence).

The V gene is TRBV27, the J gene TRBJ1-4, with D tentatively TRBD1 (5 bases). The length of the CDR3 is 13 residues. Per the germline V gene, CDR1 is MNHEY and CDR2 is SMNVEV (reference sequence). Trimming took 7 bases from V and 7 from J, leaving 13 bases between them. CDR3 residues: CASMRDSSEKLFF. The CDR3 bases are TGTGCCAGCATGAGAGACAGCAGTGAAAAACTGTTTTTT.

The chain links TRBV2 to TRBJ2-1, with 10 bases identical to TRBD1. V lost 8 bases, J lost 7 bases, and 11 bases stayed unmatched. The CDR3 covers 15 residues. The germline CDR1 and CDR2 sequences are SNHLY and FYNNEI. The CDR3 sequence is CASFGTGVLLNEQFF. CDR3 in DNA: TGTGCCAGCTTCGGGACAGGGGTGCTTCTTAATGAGCAGTTCTTC.

The CDR3 bases are TGTGCCAGCAGTTACCCCAGCGGGGGGGTTTCCGGGGAGCTGTTTTTT. Translated: CASSYPSGGVSGELFF. The J gene is TRBJ2-2, the V gene TRBV6-2 or TRBV6-3, with 10 bases identical to TRBD2. V was clipped by 2 bases and J by 6 bases; unmatched bases: 6. The germline CDR1 and CDR2 sequences are MNHEY and SVGEGT. This CDR3 region has 16 residues.

The rearrangement uses TRBV27 and TRBJ1-4; 8 nucleotides agree with TRBD1. The CDR3 sequence is 16 residues long. With V trimmed by 6 bases and J by 7 bases, 13 bases remained unmatched. Germline V CDR1 and CDR2: MNHEY, SMNVEV (reference sequence). CDR3 in amino acids: CASRSLVRDRLEKLFF. For the CDR3, the DNA is TGTGCCAGCAGGTCCCTCGTAAGGGACAGGCTTGAAAAACTGTTTTTT.

The chain carries TRBV6-2 or TRBV6-3 and TRBJ2-1; the match to TRBD2 covers 11 bases. This CDR3 is built from 16 residues. Trimming took 2 bases from V and 3 from J; bases not matched to a gene: 3. Germline lookup yields CDR1 MNHEY and CDR2 SVGEGT. The CDR3 region is CASSYMGLADYNEQFF. As DNA, the CDR3 is TGTGCCAGCAGTTACATGGGACTAGCGGACTACAATGAGCAGTTCTTC.

The J gene is TRBJ2-7, the V gene TRBV5-1, with D perhaps being TRBD1 or TRBD2 (5 bases each). Germline V gene sequence: CDR1 SGHRS, CDR2 YFSETQ. The CDR3 contains 15 residues. V lost 4 bases and J 3 bases, leaving 17 bases between the germline ends. As DNA, the CDR3 is TGCGCCAGCAGCCGCGACTTAGGGACGGGCTACGAGCAGTACTTC. It codes for CASSRDLGTGYEQYF.

The chain couples TRBV2 to TRBJ2-3, with 7 bases lining up with TRBD2. The V segment lost 10 bases and the J segment 0 bases; nucleotides outside the gene matches: 10. CDR1 is SNHLY and CDR2 is FYNNEI in the germline V gene. The CDR3 runs 15 residues. CDR3 DNA sequence: TGTGCCACCACGGGGGGAGTCATTAGCACAGATACGCAGTATTTT. Encoded protein: CATTGGVISTDTQYF. Complete variable domain (other parts from reference TRBV2 and TRBJ2-3): EPEVTQTPSHQVTQMGQEVILRCVPISNHLYFYWYRQILGQKVEFLVSFYNNEISEKSEIFDDQFSVERPDGSNFTLKIRSTKLEDSAMYFCATTGGVISTDTQYFGPGTRLTVL.

V is TRBV9 and J is TRBJ1-6; 9 bases are a match to TRBD1. After removal of 4 bases from V and 7 bases from J, the junction contained 3 bases not matched to a gene. The CDR3 covers 14 residues. The germline V gene encodes CDR1 SGDLS and CDR2 YYNGEE. Here the CDR3 reads CASSLGQGNSPLHF. CDR3 coding DNA: TGTGCCAGCAGCCTAGGACAGGGGAATTCACCCCTCCACTTT.

The chain couples TRBV7-9 to TRBJ2-1; D call uncertain. The germline V and J ends were trimmed by 5 bases and 3 bases, with 11 bases remaining between them. Per the germline V gene, CDR1 is SEHNR and CDR2 is FQNEAQ (reference sequence). The CDR3 is 14 residues long. The CDR3 DNA reads as TGTGCCAGCAGCGGTCAGGACGTCTACAATGAGCAGTTCTTC. Its translation is CASSGQDVYNEQFF.

The rearrangement joins TRBV4-2 to TRBJ2-3; possible D gene TRBD2, 5 bases. Germline values: CDR1 LGHNA, CDR2 YNFKEQ. V lost 0 bases and J 1 base, leaving 11 bases between the germline ends. The CDR3 sequence is 16 residues long. The chain's CDR3 is CASSQERAAGTDTQYF. In DNA form, the CDR3 reads TGTGCCAGCAGCCAAGAGAGGGCGGCCGGCACAGATACGCAGTATTTT.

The chain uses TRBV19 and TRBJ1-4; D remains unclear. Trimming shortened V by 10 bases and J by 5 bases, and 17 bases separated the two germline ends. The length of the CDR3 is 14 residues. Germline CDR1 is LNHDA and CDR2 is SQIVND (reference sequence). CDR3 sequence reads: CATLGNIANEKLFF. The CDR3 coding sequence is TGTGCCACCCTGGGGAACATCGCGAATGAAAAACTGTTTTTT. Looking up the rest from reference TRBV19 and TRBJ1-4 gives the full variable domain: DGGITQSPKYLFRKEGQNVTLSCEQNLNHDAMYWYRQDPGQGLRLIYYSQIVNDFQKGDIAEGYSVSREKKESFPLTVTSAQKNPTAFYLCATLGNIANEKLFFGSGTQLSVL.

The rearrangement links TRBV7-9 to TRBJ1-1; D is undetermined. The CDR3 has 13 amino acids. CDR1 is SEHNR and CDR2 is FQNEAQ in the germline V gene (reference sequence). Trimming stripped 3 bases from V and 0 bases from J, with 5 bases between. This CDR3 reads CASSLMVNTEAFF. The CDR3 DNA sequence: TGTGCCAGCAGCTTGATGGTGAACACTGAAGCTTTCTTT.

The chain carries TRBV24-1 and TRBJ1-1; no reliable D call. In germline, CDR1 is KGHDR, CDR2 SFDVKD. CDR3 length: 12 residues. With 4 bases removed from V and 10 bases from J, the gap between germline ends came to 12 bases. CDR3 in DNA: TGTGCCACCAGTGACCTACACGGAGTAGCTTTCTTT. Translation gives CATSDLHGVAFF.

In this sample, this clone turned up a few times. The chain recombines TRBV5-1 with TRBJ1-2, with D hard to call. The CDR3 consists of 14 residues. The germline CDR1 and CDR2 sequences are SGHRS and YFSETQ. The ends were cut back, 1 base at V and 3 bases at J, with 10 bases in the middle. The CDR3 reads CASSLSSGDYGYTF. CDR3 sequence (DNA): TGCGCCAGCAGCTTGTCGTCCGGTGACTATGGCTACACCTTC. Together with reference TRBV5-1 and TRBJ1-2, the CDR3 gives the full variable domain: KAGVTQTPRYLIKTRGQQVTLSCSPISGHRSVSWYQQTPGQGLQFLFEYFSETQRNKGNFPGRFSGRQFSNSRSEMNVSTLELGDSALYLCASSLSSGDYGYTFGSGTRLTVV.

The V gene is TRBV28, the J gene TRBJ2-2; 9 nucleotides agree with TRBD1. The ends lost 5 bases at V and 5 bases at J; junction bases unmatched: 3. The CDR3 sequence is 14 residues long. The germline CDR1 and CDR2 sequences are MDHEN and SYDVKM. In DNA, the CDR3 is TGTGCCAGCAGTCGGACAGGGGAAACCGGGGAGCTGTTTTTT. Protein: CASSRTGETGELFF.

This sequence joins TRBV18 and TRBJ1-3, with D unresolved. V lost 6 bases, J lost 0 bases, and 9 bases lay in between. Germline V lookup: CDR1 KGHSH, CDR2 LQKENI. CDR3 length: 14 residues. Written as DNA, the CDR3 is TGTGCCAGCTCCCAGCTTGGCTCTGGAAACACCATATATTTT. Translated: CASSQLGSGNTIYF.